The 14 T cell receptor beta chains below all came from one sample that was sequenced in a study of CD8 T cells in acute hepatitis C reinfection. Time point of the sample: naive CD8 control sorted from an acute-time-point sample. Repertoires were generated with immunoSEQ multiplex PCR, while TCRdb's copy carries only in-frame clones and drops some. The sample has about 38,000 clones, approximately 87% seen once. Material for sequencing was naive CD8+ T cells from PBMCs. The receptors shown here come from a man between 25 and 39 years old with chronic hepatitis C.

The J gene is TRBJ2-7, the V gene TRBV30, with D tentatively TRBD1 (6 bases). V shed 6 bases and J shed 2 bases, with 11 bases lying between them. The CDR3 has 12 amino acids. CDR1 is GTSNPN and CDR2 is SVGIG in the germline V gene (reference sequence). CDR3 protein: CACHRDTYEQYF. The DNA for the CDR3 is TGTGCCTGTCACAGGGACACCTACGAGCAGTACTTC.

The chain couples TRBV28 to TRBJ2-4; 12 bases match TRBD2. Germline V gives CDR1 MDHEN, CDR2 SYDVKM. The length of the CDR3 is 19 residues. With V trimmed by 6 bases and J by 5 bases, 17 bases remained unmatched. The CDR3, as DNA: TGTGCCAGCAGCCCCATTTTCCCTTCTTGGACTAGCGGGGAAAACATTCAGTACTTC. It specifies CASSPIFPSWTSGENIQYF.

The chain uses TRBV18 and TRBJ1-2; 7 bases align to TRBD1. Germline V gene data show CDR1 as KGHSH and CDR2 as LQKENI. The CDR3 totals 14 residues. With 5 bases clipped from V and 3 bases from J, the junction kept 6 bases outside the gene matches. The chain's CDR3 is CASSSTGLDYGYTF. The CDR3 DNA sequence: TGTGCCAGCTCATCGACAGGGCTTGACTATGGCTACACCTTC.

This clone was counted once. V is TRBV19 and J is TRBJ2-2, with a possible D match to TRBD1 (5 bases). In germline, CDR1 is LNHDA, CDR2 SQIVND (reference sequence). V was cut by 7 bases and J by 3 bases, with 12 bases left in between. This CDR3 has 14 residues. This CDR3 reads CASTKQVYTGELFF. CDR3 nucleotides: TGTGCCAGTACAAAACAGGTGTACACCGGGGAGCTGTTTTTT.

This chain joins TRBV27 and TRBJ2-7; 10 bases map to TRBD1. V shed 2 bases and J 3 bases; nucleotides not matched to a gene: 7. The CDR3 runs 16 residues. The germline CDR1 and CDR2 sequences are MNHEY and SMNVEV (reference sequence). The CDR3 loop reads CASSLDGTGANYEQYF. In nucleotides, the CDR3 is TGTGCCAGCAGTTTAGATGGGACAGGGGCGAACTACGAGCAGTACTTC.

For this clone: A junction end diverges from the germline sequence, so it may reflect a read error. The V and J genes are TRBV7-7 and TRBJ1-4; D is undetermined. CDR3 length equals 13 residues. Germline V gives CDR1 SSHAT, CDR2 FNYEAQ (reference sequence). The CDR3 loop is CASSLGGGEKLFF. The CDR3 region has the DNA TGTGCTAGCAGCTTAGGTGGTGGGGAGAAACTGTTTTTT.

The chain joins TRBV7-9 to TRBJ2-1; no clear D gene. Trimming took off 5 bases at V and 7 bases at J, with 12 bases between the two ends. From germline, CDR1 is SEHNR and CDR2 FQNEAQ (reference sequence). The CDR3 is 13 amino acids. The CDR3: CASSPGLRNEQFF. CDR3 bases: TGTGCCAGCAGCCCTGGTCTGAGGAATGAGCAGTTCTTC.

The genes are TRBV2 and TRBJ2-1; D not resolved. Germline values: CDR1 SNHLY, CDR2 FYNNEI. The length of the CDR3 is 10 residues. Trimming left V 7 bases short and J 6 bases short, with 4 bases between. The DNA of the CDR3 is TGTGCCAGCATTATCAATGAGCAGTTCTTC. It yields the protein CASIINEQFF.

V is TRBV13 and J is TRBJ1-4; 7 bases align to TRBD1. Germline CDR1 reads PRHDT; CDR2 reads FYEKMQ (reference sequence). The CDR3 is made up of 15 amino acids. With V trimmed by 5 bases and J by 8 bases, 11 bases remained unmatched. As DNA, the CDR3 is TGTGCCAGCAGCGCCCGGACAGGTATAGGAGAAAAACTGTTTTTT. Translation: CASSARTGIGEKLFF.

This clone was seen a handful of times. DNA of the CDR3: TGTGCCAGCTCCTTACAGGTCAATCAGCCCCAGCATTTT. It translates to CASSLQVNQPQHF. The V gene is TRBV27, the J gene TRBJ1-5, with D possibly TRBD1 on 5 matching bases. Germline V gives CDR1 MNHEY, CDR2 SMNVEV (reference sequence). The V end lost 8 bases, the J end lost 3 bases, and 11 bases lay between the germline ends. CDR3 length: 13 residues.

V and J are TRBV11-1 and TRBJ2-2; 7 nucleotides match TRBD1. After removal of 5 bases from V and 2 bases from J, the junction contained 14 bases not matched to a gene. From germline, CDR1 is SGHAT and CDR2 FQDESV (reference sequence). The CDR3 has 18 residues. The CDR3 sequence is CASSDSYTGTENTGELFF. As DNA, the CDR3 is TGTGCCAGCAGCGACAGTTACACCGGGACAGAAAACACCGGGGAGCTGTTTTTT.

V is TRBV18 and J is TRBJ2-1, with 8 bases that match TRBD2. The CDR3 totals 14 residues. V was pared by 3 bases and J by 5 bases, with 3 bases of the junction left unmatched. The V gene's germline CDR1 is KGHSH and CDR2 LQKENI. CDR3 amino acids: CASSPQAGDNEQFF. CDR3 DNA sequence: TGTGCCAGCTCACCTCAAGCGGGGGACAATGAGCAGTTCTTC.

This clone turned up a few times. The rearrangement uses TRBV19 and TRBJ1-1; TRBD1 aligns across 11 bases. Trimming at V came to 6 bases and at J to 8 bases, leaving 5 bases not matched to a gene. CDR3 length: 13 amino acids. The germline gives CDR1 LNHDA, CDR2 SQIVND (reference sequence). CDR3 sequence (DNA): TGTGCCAGTAGCCCAGGGACAGGGGGGGAAGCTTTCTTT. This translates into CASSPGTGGEAFF.

This chain links TRBV7-9 with TRBJ2-1, with D possibly called TRBD1 or TRBD2 (5 bases each). This CDR3 has 15 residues. The V and J ends lost 5 bases and 8 bases respectively, with 19 bases between them. The germline gives CDR1 SEHNR, CDR2 FQNEAQ (reference sequence). CDR3 in amino acids: CASSPSRGYGDEQFF. The CDR3 DNA is TGTGCCAGCAGCCCATCTCGGGGCTATGGGGATGAGCAGTTCTTC.